These T cell receptor beta chains were read from a single sample in a study of spatial heterogeneity in lung cancer. A single record per CDR3 protein comes from TCRdb applying MiXCR to the 5' RACE reads. Of about 70,000 distinct CDR3 sequences listed, approximately 9% are singletons. The starting material was PBMCs, obtained at follow-up. The receptors shown here come from a female donor with early-stage non-small cell lung cancer. The CDR3 runs from the conserved cysteine through the conserved F or W. Some rows mark clone size as missing; the rest say once, few, many or name a class of expanded clone.

CDR3 protein	clone size	V gene
CSARGRNTDTQYF	.	TRBV20-1
CASSQTGSTGELFF	few	TRBV5-1
CASSPGQGADGANVLTF	many	TRBV6-4
CASSFSPASLQETQYF	many	TRBV27
CASSFGLAVAKNIQYF	many	TRBV28
CASSGEINSYEQYF	many	TRBV5-1
CSARKTDLNTEAFF	many	TRBV20-1
CASSATGDYGYTF	many	TRBV25-1
CASSWTRNLDEKLFF	many	TRBV6-5
CASSLLRTGVHNSPLHF	many	TRBV27
CASSPGDREAGELFF	many	TRBV28
CSARDPSETQYF	many	TRBV20-1
CASVLLAGVKDTQYF	many	TRBV2
CASSRQGITGELFF	many	TRBV7-9
CASSADGLPSTDTQYF	many	TRBV7-9
CAISGGVAGEMEQYF	few	TRBV10-3
CASSFPGQGRELFF	few	TRBV28
CASSSTRPGNQPQHF	many	TRBV7-9
CASATGSYYNSPLHF	many	TRBV12-5
CASRLTGTASYEQYF	few	TRBV27
CASSLLFGALYEQYF	few	TRBV5-5
CASSQGTENTEAFF	many	TRBV4-2
CASRMGLEETQYF	many	TRBV5-1
CASSQQGNTEAFF	many	TRBV28
CASRPTSGSTDTQYF	many	TRBV4-2
CASSNGYTYTDTQYF	many	TRBV6-1
CASSSLTSGSVYEQYF	many	TRBV7-9
CSARDGTGAYQPQHF	many	TRBV20-1
CASRETQEGEQYF	many	TRBV5-1
CASSRGWELFF	few	TRBV7-8
CASSMLQGLNNQPQHF	many	TRBV5-8
CATSDRDRATGELFF	many	TRBV24-1
CASRGTSGDEQFF	many	TRBV4-1
CASSHYHASEQYF	many	TRBV19
CASSFSGRAGEQYF	many	TRBV7-9
CASSWDLTAEQFF	many	TRBV19
CSAKGQGQLGEQYF	many	TRBV29-1
CASSQSQGNSNQPQHF	many	TRBV12-3/TRBV12-4
CASSFLQETQYF	many	TRBV12-3/TRBV12-4
CASSHSSGGNNEQFF	.	TRBV4-2
CASSPGKETQYF	.	TRBV5-4
CASSPPGDNYEQYF	many	TRBV18
CASHSGHNEKLFF	many	TRBV27
CAWTTTTGELFF	.	TRBV30
CASSSRGLEMGANVLTF	few	TRBV5-1
CASSPGLAGNEQFF	many	TRBV5-1
CASSPHDRGVTEAFF	.	TRBV18
CSARDWGSPGNEQYF	few	TRBV20-1